Here is one TCR beta chain with its context. Its antigen is undetermined. The data are from a study of radiotherapy plus CTLA-4 blockade in lung cancer. It was focal radiation plus CTLA-4 blockade with ipilimumab that patients with chemo-refractory metastatic non-small-cell lung cancer received. Assay used: immunoSEQ multiplex PCR; TCRdb lists only in-frame clones, some missing. The table lists about 98,000 clones, more than 75% of them singletons. Study-wide points: Reports identified early blood T cell clone dynamics, with interferon-beta, as the best response predictor. TCR clones of tumor origin grew in blood after radiotherapy plus ipilimumab.

Source: peripheral blood, taken from a patient treated with radiotherapy plus ipilimumab. The sequence came from a human donor with non-small cell lung cancer who had a partial response to radiotherapy plus ipilimumab.

The CDR3 DNA reads as TGCGCCAGCAGCCAAGATCGGCAGAGGGGGCGCGGGACCCAGTACTTC. This encodes CASSQDRQRGRGTQYF. The chain joins TRBV4-1 to TRBJ2-5, with 7 bases lining up with TRBD1. CDR1 MGHRA and CDR2 YSYEKL come from the germline V gene. The CDR3 runs 16 residues. The V segment lost 0 bases and the J segment 7 bases; nucleotides outside the gene matches: 11.